The 29 T cell receptor beta chains below all came from one sample that was sequenced in a study of CD8 T cells in ankylosing spondylitis. Study-level findings and limits: Blood from ankylosing spondylitis patients appeared to carry a characteristic roughly 8-variant TCR beta motif.

Their antigens remain unidentified. TCRdb analysed the 5' RACE reads with MiXCR anew, one entry per CDR3 protein. The table records roughly 700,000 distinct CDR3 sequences, over 15% of them present only once. Sequences were obtained from blood, either unsorted or a sorted T cell fraction (not recorded which). The receptors shown here come from a male donor with ankylosing spondylitis.

The chain couples TRBV6-5 to TRBJ2-6, with 8 bases that match TRBD1. V lost 2 bases to trimming and J lost 2 bases; unmatched junction nucleotides: 11. The CDR3 totals 19 residues. CDR1 is MNHEY and CDR2 is SVGAGI in the germline V gene. CDR3 loop: CASSYPSGTGPTGANVLTF. For the CDR3, the DNA is TGTGCCAGCAGTTACCCTTCCGGGACAGGACCAACTGGGGCCAACGTCCTGACTTTC.

Many counts were recorded for this clonotype. The DNA for the CDR3 is TGCAGTGCTAGATCCCGACAGGGAAACACTGAAGCTTTCTTT. Translating it yields CSARSRQGNTEAFF. This chain uses TRBV20-1 with TRBJ1-1; 7 bases fit TRBD1. Trimming cost V 2 bases and J 2 bases; bases outside gene matches: 5. The CDR3 length is 14 residues. The V gene's germline CDR1 is DFQATT and CDR2 SNEGSKA (reference sequence).

The chain combines TRBV7-8 with TRBJ2-3; the D gene is possibly TRBD2 (6 bases). The length of the CDR3 is 20 residues. The V end lost 5 bases, the J end lost 3 bases, and 30 bases lay between the germline ends. CDR1 is SGHVS, CDR2 FQNEAQ, per germline. This CDR3 reads CASSAPRGLARVLTTDTQYF. In nucleotides, the CDR3 is TGTGCCAGCAGCGCCCCGAGAGGTCTAGCGAGGGTCCTAACGACAGATACGCAGTATTTT.

DNA of the CDR3: TGTGCCAGCAGTTTTATCGGGGCGGCTGTAGCTTTCTTT. Its translation is CASSFIGAAVAFF. This sequence joins TRBV12-3 or TRBV12-4 and TRBJ1-1; possibly TRBD1 for D (5 bases). Trimming took 3 bases from V and 10 from J, leaving 15 bases between them. The CDR3 extends over 13 amino acids.

Only a few counts were recorded for this clonotype. V usage is TRBV6-1 and J usage is TRBJ1-1; D ambiguous. Germline loops: CDR1 MNHNS, CDR2 SASEGT. This CDR3 has 15 amino acids. Trimming stripped 4 bases from V and 3 bases from J, with 15 bases between. CDR3 loop: CASSVYSLSDTEAFF. CDR3 bases: TGTGCCAGCAGTGTTTACAGCCTATCGGACACTGAAGCTTTCTTT.

In its sample, this clonotype was seen many times. The V gene is TRBV12-3 or TRBV12-4, the J gene TRBJ1-2, with 7 bases identical to TRBD1. V lost 1 base and J lost 2; bases outside the gene matches: 4. CDR3 length: 15 residues. CDR3 sequence reads: CASSLGQGINYGYTF. In nucleotides, the CDR3 is TGTGCCAGCAGTTTAGGACAGGGCATAAACTATGGCTACACCTTC.

V usage is TRBV7-2 and J usage is TRBJ2-5; D not resolved. CDR1 is SGHTA, CDR2 FQGNSA, per germline. Trimming stripped 5 bases from V and 3 bases from J, with 7 bases between. CDR3 size: 12 residues. The CDR3: CASSTREETQYF. The CDR3 bases are TGTGCCAGCAGCACCCGGGAAGAGACCCAGTACTTC.

The chain uses TRBV7-8 and TRBJ2-2; 11 bases map to TRBD2. With V trimmed by 5 bases and J by 3 bases, 11 bases remained unmatched. The germline V gene encodes CDR1 SGHVS and CDR2 FQNEAQ. CDR3 length: 18 residues. The CDR3 reads CASSPLLAGATYTGELFF. In DNA form, the CDR3 reads TGTGCCAGCAGCCCCCTACTAGCGGGGGCAACTTACACCGGGGAGCTGTTTTTT.

This clonotype has a handful of counts. Written as DNA, the CDR3 is TGTGCCAGCAGCCAAGGGGCCCAGCACACCGGGGAGCTGTTTTTT. This encodes CASSQGAQHTGELFF. The chain combines TRBV3-1 with TRBJ2-2; no firm D call. The CDR3 contains 15 residues. Germline V gene lookup returns CDR1 LGHDT and CDR2 YNNKEL (reference sequence). The germline V and J ends were trimmed by 1 base and 3 bases, with 9 bases remaining between them.

The V gene is TRBV12-3 or TRBV12-4, the J gene TRBJ1-2; D is uncertain. Trimming removed 0 bases from V and 8 bases from J, with 10 bases in between. This CDR3 is 13 amino acids long. CDR3 sequence: CASSLAPWEGYTF. The CDR3 nucleotides read TGTGCCAGCAGTTTAGCACCTTGGGAAGGCTACACCTTC.

J is TRBJ2-1 and V is TRBV20-1; the match to TRBD2 covers 7 bases. This CDR3 is 15 amino acids long. CDR1 is DFQATT and CDR2 is SNEGSKA in the germline V gene (reference sequence). With V trimmed by 6 bases and J by 9 bases, 17 bases remained unmatched. CDR3 bases: TGCAGTGCACCTAGACTAGCCTCGACGAGGGGTGAGCAGTTCTTC. Protein product: CSAPRLASTRGEQFF.

This clonotype showed up just once. This chain links TRBV7-9 with TRBJ1-1; TRBD1 agrees at 8 bases. This CDR3 is 15 amino acids long. Germline V lookup: CDR1 SEHNR, CDR2 FQNEAQ (reference sequence). V was clipped by 3 bases and J by 4 bases; unmatched bases: 7. CDR3 nucleotides: TGTGCCAGCAGCTTTGGGGACAGGAGGGGCACTGAAGCTTTCTTT. Protein: CASSFGDRRGTEAFF.

The chain joins TRBV12-3 or TRBV12-4 to TRBJ2-3, with TRBD1 matching over 9 bases. The CDR3 runs to 14 residues. The V and J ends lost 1 base and 6 bases, in that order; junction bases with no gene match: 2. The CDR3 coding sequence is TGTGCCAGCAGTTTAGACAGGGGGCTTGATACGCAGTATTTT. Translation gives CASSLDRGLDTQYF.

The chain recombines TRBV19 with TRBJ2-5, with D uncertain. The CDR3 runs 15 residues. V was shortened by 5 bases and J by 5 bases, with 18 bases between the two germline ends. CDR1 LNHDA and CDR2 SQIVND come from the germline V gene (reference sequence). In nucleotides, the CDR3 is TGTGCCAGTAGTGGGGTAGCTGCAGCCCGGGAGACCCAGTACTTC. This encodes CASSGVAAARETQYF.

V usage is TRBV27 and J usage is TRBJ2-1, with 9 bases matching TRBD2. Per germline, CDR1 MNHEY and CDR2 SMNVEV (reference sequence). V lost 7 bases to trimming and J lost 6 bases; unmatched junction nucleotides: 10. The length of the CDR3 is 15 residues. DNA for the CDR3: TGTGCCAGCAACCTCGGTAGCGGGAGCGTCAATGAGCAGTTCTTC. It is translated as CASNLGSGSVNEQFF.

This sequence joins TRBV20-1 and TRBJ1-5; 10 bases are shared with TRBD1. Germline assignment: CDR1 DFQATT and CDR2 SNEGSKA (reference sequence). The CDR3 has 14 amino acids. Unmatched junction bases numbered 5, after V lost 3 bases and J lost 6 bases. CDR3 sequence reads: CSARDRGVVQPQHF. In DNA, the CDR3 is TGCAGTGCTAGGGACAGGGGGGTGGTTCAGCCCCAGCATTTT.

V gene TRBV24-1 combines with J gene TRBJ2-3; D gene unclear. V lost 2 bases, J lost 2 bases, and 7 bases lay in between. This CDR3 contains 14 residues. Germline values: CDR1 KGHDR, CDR2 SFDVKD. The CDR3 here is CATSDWVATDTQYF. The CDR3 DNA is TGTGCCACCAGTGATTGGGTGGCCACAGATACGCAGTATTTT.

V and J are TRBV5-4 and TRBJ2-1; 9 bases are a match to TRBD2. From germline, CDR1 is SGHNT and CDR2 YYREEE (reference sequence). This CDR3 is built from 18 residues. Trimming at V came to 6 bases and at J to 2 bases, leaving 15 bases not matched to a gene. Here the CDR3 reads CASTIRKAGGRAYNEQFF. The CDR3 coding sequence is TGTGCCAGCACCATCCGGAAAGCGGGAGGCCGGGCCTACAATGAGCAGTTCTTC.

The V and J genes are TRBV7-9 and TRBJ2-2, with 8 bases lining up with TRBD2. The length of the CDR3 is 16 residues. Trimming cost V 3 bases and J 2 bases; bases outside gene matches: 5. From germline, CDR1 is SEHNR and CDR2 FQNEAQ (reference sequence). The CDR3 reads CASSFLAGQNTGELFF. CDR3 nucleotides: TGTGCCAGCAGCTTCCTAGCGGGCCAAAACACCGGGGAGCTGTTTTTT.

This clonotype was counted at least ten times. The V gene is TRBV6-1, the J gene TRBJ2-1, with 11 bases identical to TRBD2. Germline V gene lookup returns CDR1 MNHNS and CDR2 SASEGT. The J segment lost 6 bases and the V segment lost 5 bases, leaving 3 bases of the junction unmatched. The CDR3 has 14 residues. The CDR3 spells CASSLAGGFNEQFF. The CDR3 DNA is TGTGCCAGCAGTCTAGCGGGAGGTTTCAATGAGCAGTTCTTC.

The gene calls are TRBV12-3 or TRBV12-4 and TRBJ2-7; D gene ambiguous. The CDR3 has 15 amino acids. Trimming took 2 bases from V and 0 from J, leaving 11 bases between them. CDR3 amino acids: CASSLQDVYSYEQYF. The CDR3 coding sequence is TGTGCCAGCAGTTTACAGGACGTATACTCCTACGAGCAGTACTTC.

This clonotype was detected once. The CDR3 coding sequence is TGTGCCAGCAGTTACAAGGGACGTACCTACAATGAGCAGTTCTTC. Translated, it gives CASSYKGRTYNEQFF. J is TRBJ2-1 and V is TRBV6-2 or TRBV6-3; possibly TRBD1 or TRBD2 for D (5 bases each). V was cut by 2 bases and J by 2 bases, with 10 bases left in between. Germline CDR1 and CDR2: MNHEY and SVGEGT. CDR3 size: 15 residues.

This clonotype was detected ten times or more. The chain couples TRBV12-3 or TRBV12-4 to TRBJ1-5; unclear D gene. CDR3 size: 12 residues. V was clipped by 3 bases and J by 5 bases, with 5 bases between them. The CDR3 reads CASSFGDQPQHF. For the CDR3, the DNA is TGTGCCAGCAGTTTTGGGGATCAGCCCCAGCATTTT.

This clonotype was counted a few times. The genes are TRBV20-1 and TRBJ2-7; TRBD2 might be the D (5 bases). CDR1 and CDR2 (germline): DFQATT, SNEGSKA (reference sequence). This CDR3 has 12 amino acids. Trimming left V 0 bases short and J 3 bases short, with 6 bases between. CDR3 region: CSARDDYYEQYF. For the CDR3, the DNA is TGCAGTGCTAGAGATGACTACTACGAGCAGTACTTC.

The chain couples TRBV12-3 or TRBV12-4 to TRBJ2-6; perhaps D is TRBD1 or TRBD2 (5 bases each). The CDR3 loop spans 11 amino acids. Deletions cut 3 bases from V and 11 bases from J, with 5 bases between. The DNA of the CDR3 is TGTGCCAGCAGTTTGGGGGACGTCCTGACTTTC. Translation: CASSLGDVLTF.

The sample holds a few counts of this clonotype. The chain links TRBV5-6 to TRBJ2-1; unclear D gene. CDR3 length: 14 residues. Germline V gives CDR1 SGHDT, CDR2 YYEEEE. Trimming left V 1 base short and J 5 bases short, with 10 bases between. CDR3 sequence: CASSLRYFHNEQFF. CDR3 in DNA: TGTGCCAGCAGCTTGCGGTATTTTCACAATGAGCAGTTCTTC.

The chain is built from TRBV9 and TRBJ2-5; D gene unclear. The V and J ends lost 2 bases and 1 base respectively, with 12 bases between them. Germline V CDR1 and CDR2: SGDLS, YYNGEE. The CDR3 has 15 residues. The CDR3: CASSVLIGPQETQYF. The CDR3 nucleotides read TGTGCCAGCAGCGTGCTCATCGGGCCCCAAGAGACCCAGTACTTC.

This sequence joins TRBV12-3 or TRBV12-4 and TRBJ2-2, with 9 nucleotides matching TRBD2. J gave up 5 bases and V 1 base, and 5 bases lay outside the gene matches. CDR3 length: 16 amino acids. Here the CDR3 DNA reads TGTGCCAGCAGTTTAGAGACTAGCGGAGGGACCGGGGAGCTGTTTTTT. Encoded protein: CASSLETSGGTGELFF.

The genes are TRBV7-2 and TRBJ1-5, with D perhaps matching TRBD1 (6 bases). This CDR3 spans 14 amino acids. The germline V gene has CDR1 SGHTA and CDR2 FQGNSA. V gave up 5 bases and J gave up 4 bases, with 12 bases separating them. The DNA of the CDR3 is TGTGCCAGCAGCCGGAACAGGGAGAATCAGCCCCAGCATTTT. Translating it yields CASSRNRENQPQHF.